The 7 T cell receptor beta chains below were found in one sample sequenced in a study of control samples from healthy donors and cancer patients. Repertoires were generated with immunoSEQ multiplex PCR, while TCRdb's copy carries only in-frame clones and drops some. Of some 95,000 clones listed, about 80% are singletons. Sequencing used blood. The receptors derive from a woman aged 25-40 years in good health.

The chain employs TRBV2 and TRBJ1-2, with D unresolved. Trimming pared 8 bases from V and 1 base from J, leaving 5 bases between. Germline V gene sequence: CDR1 SNHLY, CDR2 FYNNEI. CDR3 size: 11 residues. CDR3 DNA sequence: TGTGCCAGCCGGATTAACTATGGCTACACCTTC. It specifies CASRINYGYTF.

The rearrangement links TRBV7-9 to TRBJ1-2; 8 bases line up with TRBD1. The CDR3 contains 14 residues. CDR1 is SEHNR, CDR2 FQNEAQ, per germline (reference sequence). The V segment lost 4 bases and the J segment 5 bases; nucleotides outside the gene matches: 6. The CDR3 DNA reads TGTGCCAGCAGCTACCGGGACAGGTGGTATGGCTACACCTTC. It encodes CASSYRDRWYGYTF.

This rearrangement joins TRBV5-1 to TRBJ2-1; D may be TRBD1 (6 bases). Trimming pared 5 bases from V and 8 bases from J, leaving 26 bases between. Germline V gives CDR1 SGHRS, CDR2 YFSETQ. The CDR3 loop spans 17 amino acids. The CDR3 loop reads CASRPSGLGGGADEQFF. The CDR3 DNA reads TGCGCCAGCAGACCCTCAGGGCTTGGGGGCGGCGCGGATGAGCAGTTCTTC.

This rearrangement joins TRBV4-2 to TRBJ1-5; no definite D call. Germline V gene sequence: CDR1 LGHNA, CDR2 YNFKEQ. The CDR3 has 15 residues. V lost 0 bases, J lost 0 bases, and 6 bases lay in between. Here the CDR3 reads CASSQDAGSNQPQHF. CDR3 DNA sequence: TGTGCCAGCAGCCAAGATGCCGGTAGCAATCAGCCCCAGCATTTT.

The chain joins TRBV6-5 to TRBJ1-5, with TRBD1 matching over 9 bases. The CDR3 is made up of 15 amino acids. The V segment lost 0 bases and the J segment 7 bases; nucleotides outside the gene matches: 4. CDR1 MNHEY and CDR2 SVGAGI come from the germline V gene. This CDR3 reads CASSYSHRGRQPQHF. The CDR3 nucleotides read TGTGCCAGCAGTTACTCCCACAGGGGGCGGCAGCCCCAGCATTTT.

V is TRBV4-3 and J is TRBJ1-4; the match to TRBD1 covers 9 bases. The CDR3 has 14 amino acids. V was pared by 4 bases and J by 7 bases, with 4 bases of the junction left unmatched. Germline V gene sequence: CDR1 LGHNA, CDR2 YSLEER. In DNA, the CDR3 is TGCGCCAGCAGCCCCCGGACAGGGGTTGAAAAACTGTTTTTT. Protein: CASSPRTGVEKLFF.

This chain connects TRBV15 to TRBJ1-2, with TRBD1 matching 9 bases. Germline CDR1 is LNHNV and CDR2 is YYDKDF (reference sequence). There are 13 residues in the CDR3. Germline trimming cut 9 bases from V and 6 bases from J; bases unmatched to any gene: 8. CDR3 residues: CATEQGAGNGYTF. The CDR3 DNA reads TGTGCCACTGAACAGGGGGCTGGGAATGGCTACACCTTC.